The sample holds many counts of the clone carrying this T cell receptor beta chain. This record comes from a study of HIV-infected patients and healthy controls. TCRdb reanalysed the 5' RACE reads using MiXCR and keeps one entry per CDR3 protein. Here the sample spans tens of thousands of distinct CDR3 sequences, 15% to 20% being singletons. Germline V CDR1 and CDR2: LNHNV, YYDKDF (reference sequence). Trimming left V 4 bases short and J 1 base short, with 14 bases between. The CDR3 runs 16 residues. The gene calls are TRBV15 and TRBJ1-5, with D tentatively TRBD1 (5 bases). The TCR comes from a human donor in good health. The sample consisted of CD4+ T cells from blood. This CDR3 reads CATSTQLRGSNQPQHF. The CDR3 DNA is TGTGCCACCAGCACCCAATTACGGGGGAGCAATCAGCCCCAGCATTTT.